This TCR beta chain came from a study of blood T cell repertoires in COVID-19. Study-wide context: Material from acute and convalescent COVID-19 was sourced from the United States, Italy and Spain. PBMCs, B-cell-depleted T cells, or T cells were the source of the cDNA or gDNA that made up the material.

The V gene lost 2 bases and the J gene lost 4 bases, with 8 bases spanning the gap. The CDR3 runs 13 residues. Per the authors' pipeline: Amplification of reference gene primers was used by the study to estimate nucleated cell counts. Sequenced by immunoSEQ multiplex PCR; TCRdb stores in-frame clones only, minus some. That table gives V, J and clone size, and the DNA gave D and trimming. The data show 110,000 to 150,000 clones, about nine tenths seen once. This rearrangement joins TRBV12-3 or TRBV12-4 to TRBJ1-2, with a tentative D call TRBD1 (6 bases). This TCR was sampled from a man aged 50-60 years with active or convalescent COVID-19. Input material: peripheral blood. The CDR3 spells CASSLNRAYGYTF. CDR3 DNA: TGTGCCAGCAGTTTAAACAGGGCCTATGGCTACACCTTC.